The rows below give T cell receptor beta chains drawn from one sample of a study of T cell changes during pregnancy in multiple sclerosis. Libraries were prepared by immunoSEQ multiplex PCR; TCRdb keeps only in-frame clonotypes and omits some of them. Altogether 40,000 or so clones are present, over 75% being singletons, with the ten largest covering 0.43%. Material: CD4+ T cells from peripheral blood mononuclear cells, obtained in the third trimester of pregnancy. These receptors all stem from a female donor with multiple sclerosis, enrolled in a pregnancy study. Each CDR3 is given with its conserved first and last residue. D genes are given only for firm matches. Clone size appears in some rows only: once, few, many, or a class for an expanded clone.

v_gene	j_gene	abundance	d_gene	len	CDR3aa	CDR3nt
TRBV30	TRBJ1-2	once	TRBD1	12	CAQGGQAYGYTF	TGTGCCCAGGGGGGACAGGCATATGGCTACACCTTC
TRBV11-2	TRBJ1-2	NA	NA	11	CASSPGSGYTF	TGTGCCAGCAGCCCCGGGTCTGGCTACACCTTC
TRBV28	TRBJ2-4	NA	TRBD1	14	CASSPTGTENIQYF	TGTGCCAGCAGTCCCACCGGGACAGAAAACATTCAGTACTTC
TRBV19	TRBJ2-2	NA	TRBD1	16	CASSIKGQTPLGELFF	TGTGCCAGTAGTATAAAGGGACAGACACCTCTCGGGGAGCTGTTTTTT
TRBV21-1	TRBJ2-2	NA	NA	16	CASSKSSQANTGELFF	TGTGCCAGCAGCAAAAGCAGTCAGGCGAACACCGGGGAGCTGTTTTTT
TRBV28	TRBJ1-2	once	NA	17	CASSSYATGIFDYGYTF	TGTGCCAGCAGTTCATACGCAACAGGGATTTTTGACTATGGCTACACCTTC
TRBV5-1	TRBJ2-1	NA	TRBD2	20	CASSLVPLAGSRGSYNEQFF	TGCGCCAGCAGCTTAGTTCCGCTAGCGGGATCCCGGGGCTCCTACAATGAGCAGTTCTTC
TRBV25-1	TRBJ2-3	NA	NA	15	CASSSWTSSTDTQYF	TGTGCCAGCAGTAGCTGGACATCCAGCACAGATACGCAGTATTTT
TRBV27	TRBJ2-5	NA	TRBD2	14	CASRSYRAGETQYF	TGTGCCAGCAGATCCTATAGAGCGGGGGAGACCCAGTACTTC
TRBV7-8	TRBJ1-1	NA	TRBD1	18	CASSLGVGTGVMNTEAFF	TGTGCCAGCAGCTTAGGAGTGGGGACAGGGGTCATGAACACTGAAGCTTTCTTT
TRBV7-9	TRBJ1-2	NA	TRBD1	13	CASSLQGGYGYTF	TGTGCCAGCAGCTTACAGGGGGGCTATGGCTACACCTTC
TRBV7-2	TRBJ1-5	NA	NA	16	CASSLQTGLVNQPQHF	TGTGCCAGCAGCCTTCAGACGGGATTGGTCAATCAGCCCCAGCATTTT
TRBV6-5	TRBJ1-3	NA	TRBD1	16	CASSYSRTGMGNTIYF	TGTGCCAGCAGTTACTCCCGGACAGGGATGGGAAACACCATATATTTT
TRBV19	TRBJ2-3	NA	TRBD2	13	CASSMGGRDTQYF	TGTGCCAGTAGTATGGGAGGGCGAGATACGCAGTATTTT
TRBV6-4	TRBJ2-1	NA	TRBD2	15	CASSTLAGFNGEQFF	TGTGCCAGCAGCACACTAGCGGGATTCAATGGTGAGCAGTTCTTC
TRBV11-2	TRBJ2-1	NA	TRBD2	15	CASSLRTRAYNEQFF	TGTGCCAGCAGCTTAAGGACTAGAGCCTACAATGAGCAGTTCTTC
TRBV9	TRBJ2-3	once	TRBD2	16	CASSAPTSGRSDTQYF	TGTGCCAGCAGCGCCCCGACTAGCGGGAGGTCAGATACGCAGTATTTT
TRBV12-5	TRBJ2-5	NA	TRBD1	14	CASGFGTGYETQYF	TGTGCTAGTGGTTTTGGGACAGGGTACGAGACCCAGTACTTC
TRBV27	TRBJ2-2	few	NA	15	CASSPRPQDTGELFF	TGTGCCAGCAGTCCTAGGCCACAGGACACCGGGGAGCTGTTTTTT
TRBV4-2	TRBJ2-2	NA	TRBD1	16	CASSQSQGGGTGELFF	TGTGCCAGCAGCCAATCACAGGGGGGAGGCACCGGGGAGCTGTTTTTT
TRBV5-1	TRBJ1-1	NA	NA	15	CASSRVAIMNTEAFF	TGCGCCAGCAGTCGGGTTGCGATCATGAACACTGAAGCTTTCTTT
TRBV18	TRBJ2-7	NA	TRBD2	19	CASSKRGASGELSSYEQYF	TGTGCCAGCTCAAAGCGAGGGGCTAGCGGGGAACTGAGCTCCTACGAGCAGTACTTC
TRBV19	TRBJ1-2	NA	NA	16	CASSISGGTSNYGYTF	TGTGCCAGTAGTATAAGTGGAGGGACTTCTAACTATGGCTACACCTTC
TRBV4-2	TRBJ2-7	NA	NA	13	CASSTRQGYEQYF	TGTGCCAGCAGCACGAGGCAGGGCTACGAGCAGTACTTC
TRBV4-1	TRBJ2-7	NA	NA	18	CASSQDSRRWEPSYEQYF	TGCGCCAGCAGCCAAGATAGTCGGAGGTGGGAGCCCTCCTACGAGCAGTACTTC
TRBV11-1	TRBJ2-1	once	TRBD2	17	CASSLTSGRFSYNEQFF	TGTGCCAGCAGCCTCACTAGCGGGAGGTTCTCCTACAATGAGCAGTTCTTC
TRBV9	TRBJ1-3	NA	TRBD1	15	CASSYNGDSRNTIYF	TGTGCCAGCAGCTACAACGGGGACAGCCGAAACACCATATATTTT
TRBV4-1	TRBJ2-2	few	TRBD2	16	CASSQETSGNTGELFF	TGCGCCAGCAGCCAAGAGACTAGCGGGAACACCGGGGAGCTGTTTTTT